This is a list of T cell receptor beta chains from one sample in a study of T cells after yellow fever vaccination. TCRdb itself ran the 5' RACE reads through MiXCR, one entry per CDR3 protein. The sample has about 50,000 distinct CDR3 sequences, approximately 7% seen once. Sequencing was performed on CD8+ T cells sorted from PBMCs, taken less than 16 days after the first yellow fever vaccination. The receptors here all came from a man between 18 and 29 years old who received the YFV17D yellow fever vaccine. Each CDR3 is given with its conserved first and last residue. D genes are given only for firm matches. Some rows have no size entry. The others give once, few or many, or a class for an expanded clone.

clone size	V gene	D gene	J gene	CDR3 protein	CDR3 DNA
many	TRBV12-3/TRBV12-4	.	TRBJ2-7	CASSFPPGVRNEQYF	TGTGCCAGCAGCTTCCCTCCGGGGGTCAGGAACGAGCAGTACTTC
many	TRBV7-3	TRBD1	TRBJ1-2	CASSAPHGQGISGYTF	TGTGCCAGCAGCGCCCCACATGGACAGGGGATCAGTGGCTACACCTTC
few	TRBV6-4	.	TRBJ2-3	CASSEGRSWADTQYF	TGTGCCAGCAGCGAGGGTCGTAGCTGGGCAGATACGCAGTATTTT
many	TRBV10-3	TRBD2	TRBJ2-1	CAISEGEIAGSSYNEQFF	TGTGCCATCAGTGAGGGGGAGATAGCGGGGTCCTCCTACAATGAGCAGTTCTTC
few	TRBV11-1	TRBD1	TRBJ2-7	CASSLVGTGASWRYEQYF	TGTGCCAGCAGCTTAGTGGGGACAGGGGCGAGCTGGAGATACGAGCAGTACTTC
.	TRBV5-6	TRBD1	TRBJ2-1	CASSSWDRGYNEQFF	TGTGCCAGCAGCTCCTGGGACAGGGGCTACAATGAGCAGTTCTTC
many	TRBV15	.	TRBJ2-5	CATSRDMGSETQYF	TGTGCCACCAGCAGAGATATGGGGTCGGAGACCCAGTACTTC
many	TRBV9	.	TRBJ2-1	CASSVAGVGDEQFF	TGTGCCAGCAGCGTAGCCGGGGTCGGCGATGAGCAGTTCTTC
few	TRBV5-1	TRBD1	TRBJ1-1	CASSRGQGTGTEAFF	TGCGCCAGCAGCCGCGGACAGGGTACTGGGACTGAAGCTTTCTTT
many	TRBV12-3/TRBV12-4	.	TRBJ2-3	CASSLTGPTDTQYF	TGTGCCAGCAGTTTGACAGGCCCCACAGATACGCAGTATTTT
many	TRBV11-2	.	TRBJ2-5	CASTPGEETQYF	TGTGCCAGCACCCCCGGAGAAGAGACCCAGTACTTC
many	TRBV7-6	.	TRBJ2-3	CASSTTDTQYF	TGTGCCAGCAGCACTACAGATACGCAGTATTTT
many	TRBV29-1	TRBD2	TRBJ2-7	CSATILAGVVSYEQYF	TGCAGCGCTACTATCCTAGCGGGGGTTGTGTCCTACGAGCAGTACTTC
many	TRBV7-2	.	TRBJ1-2	CASSLALTLGYGYTF	TGTGCCAGCAGCTTAGCTCTCACTCTGGGATATGGCTACACCTTC
many	TRBV7-9	.	TRBJ2-5	CASSLAQEPGMTQYF	TGTGCCAGCAGCTTAGCCCAAGAGCCGGGGATGACCCAGTACTTC
.	TRBV7-9	.	TRBJ1-1	CASSLDGDTEAFF	TGTGCCAGCAGCTTAGATGGGGACACTGAAGCTTTCTTT
many	TRBV7-9	TRBD1	TRBJ2-2	CASSGPGQGFGTGELFF	TGTGCCAGCAGCGGACCGGGACAGGGGTTCGGCACCGGGGAGCTGTTTTTT
many	TRBV29-1	.	TRBJ2-7	CSVEGRGVNEQYF	TGCAGCGTTGAGGGGAGAGGAGTAAACGAGCAGTACTTC
many	TRBV12-3/TRBV12-4	.	TRBJ2-2	CASSPGATGELFF	TGTGCCAGCAGTCCGGGGGCGACCGGGGAGCTGTTTTTT
few	TRBV7-3	TRBD2	TRBJ2-1	CASSLIAGDYNEQFF	TGTGCCAGCAGCTTAATAGCGGGAGACTACAATGAGCAGTTCTTC
few	TRBV5-1	TRBD1	TRBJ2-1	CASSSAGDRGNNEQFF	TGCGCCAGCAGTAGTGCTGGGGACAGGGGTAACAATGAGCAGTTCTTC
many	TRBV30	.	TRBJ2-7	CAWRKSKSTYEQYF	TGTGCCTGGAGGAAGTCAAAGTCAACCTACGAGCAGTACTTC
many	TRBV11-2	TRBD2	TRBJ2-3	CASIPGGLAGSYTDTQYF	TGTGCCAGCATCCCCGGGGGACTAGCGGGGTCCTACACAGATACGCAGTATTTT
many	TRBV6-5	.	TRBJ1-1	CASNPTVKNTEAFF	TGTGCCAGCAACCCGACAGTCAAGAACACTGAAGCTTTCTTT
.	TRBV11-3	TRBD2	TRBJ2-1	CASSWVEGEGEQFF	TGTGCCAGCAGCTGGGTAGAAGGGGAGGGTGAGCAGTTCTTC
many	TRBV6-2/TRBV6-3	TRBD1	TRBJ2-7	CASSEPGQGFSSYEQYF	TGTGCCAGCAGTGAACCGGGACAGGGATTCAGTTCCTACGAGCAGTACTTC
many	TRBV7-2	.	TRBJ1-5	CASSRDHSNQPQHF	TGTGCCAGCAGCAGAGACCATAGCAATCAGCCCCAGCATTTT
many	TRBV4-1	TRBD1	TRBJ1-5	CASSQDPMTGAVQPQHF	TGCGCCAGCAGCCAAGACCCGATGACAGGGGCCGTTCAGCCCCAGCATTTT
many	TRBV9	.	TRBJ1-5	CASSVGGSPNQPQHF	TGTGCCAGCAGCGTAGGGGGATCCCCCAATCAGCCCCAGCATTTT
many	TRBV9	.	TRBJ2-3	CASSVEGSGTTDTQYF	TGTGCCAGCAGCGTAGAGGGTAGCGGAACCACAGATACGCAGTATTTT
.	TRBV5-6	.	TRBJ2-1	CASSPGGRYNEQFF	TGTGCCAGCAGCCCCGGGGGCCGCTACAATGAGCAGTTCTTC
few	TRBV20-1	TRBD2	TRBJ2-5	CSASRLAGALQETQYF	TGCAGTGCAAGTAGACTAGCGGGGGCTCTGCAAGAGACCCAGTACTTC
many	TRBV3-1	.	TRBJ2-2	CASSQDWGGAAGELFF	TGTGCCAGCAGCCAAGATTGGGGGGGGGCCGCCGGGGAGCTGTTTTTT
few	TRBV5-4	.	TRBJ2-5	CASSLLGPQETQYF	TGTGCCAGCAGCTTGTTGGGCCCCCAAGAGACCCAGTACTTC
many	TRBV27	.	TRBJ2-7	CASSLSGGAPYEQYF	TGTGCCAGCAGTTTATCGGGGGGCGCGCCCTACGAGCAGTACTTC
many	TRBV6-5	.	TRBJ1-5	CATCPAANQPQHF	TGTGCCACTTGCCCGGCAGCCAATCAGCCCCAGCATTTT
many	TRBV4-1	.	TRBJ2-4	CASSQVPGRENIQYF	TGCGCCAGCAGCCAAGTCCCGGGTCGCGAAAACATTCAGTACTTC
many	TRBV20-1	.	TRBJ1-1	CSARVEVRITEAFF	TGCAGTGCTAGAGTTGAGGTTCGTATCACTGAAGCTTTCTTT
many	TRBV25-1	.	TRBJ2-5	CASSGLGVGTQYF	TGTGCCAGCAGTGGGTTAGGGGTGGGGACCCAGTACTTC
many	TRBV10-3	TRBD1	TRBJ1-2	CAISEGTARDGYTF	TGTGCCATCAGTGAGGGGACAGCCAGGGATGGCTACACCTTC
many	TRBV5-1	TRBD1	TRBJ2-3	CASSLDNRGSADTQYF	TGCGCCAGCAGCCTGGACAACAGGGGATCGGCAGATACGCAGTATTTT
.	TRBV4-3	.	TRBJ2-7	CASSQVEGAGYEQYF	TGCGCCAGCAGCCAAGTCGAGGGTGCGGGCTACGAGCAGTACTTC
many	TRBV6-2/TRBV6-3	.	TRBJ2-3	CASRDPADTQYF	TGTGCCAGCAGGGACCCGGCAGATACGCAGTATTTT
medium-sized	TRBV9	TRBD2	TRBJ2-5	CASSGTGVTSAKETQYF	TGTGCCAGCAGCGGAACCGGGGTGACTAGCGCCAAAGAGACCCAGTACTTC
many	TRBV4-3	TRBD1	TRBJ2-5	CASSQARTGQETQYF	TGCGCCAGCAGCCAAGCCCGGACAGGACAAGAGACCCAGTACTTC
many	TRBV12-3/TRBV12-4	TRBD1	TRBJ2-1	CASRGQGARNEQFF	TGTGCCAGCAGGGGACAGGGGGCGCGGAATGAGCAGTTCTTC
many	TRBV29-1	.	TRBJ1-1	CSVEDGLNTEAFF	TGCAGCGTTGAAGATGGGCTGAACACTGAAGCTTTCTTT
.	TRBV4-3	TRBD2	TRBJ2-7	CASSPGLAGGSSYEQYF	TGCGCCAGCAGCCCGGGACTAGCGGGGGGGAGCTCCTACGAGCAGTACTTC
many	TRBV23-1	.	TRBJ1-5	CASSQLGVGGVRGYFGNQPQHF	TGCGCCAGCAGTCAATTAGGTGTTGGCGGTGTGAGGGGGTATTTCGGAAATCAGCCCCAGCATTTT
.	TRBV3-1	TRBD2	TRBJ2-1	CATTHVLAPYNEQFF	TGTGCCACCACCCATGTACTAGCGCCCTACAATGAGCAGTTCTTC
.	TRBV5-1	TRBD1	TRBJ1-2	CASSWDRPRDGYTF	TGCGCCAGCAGCTGGGACAGGCCCAGAGATGGCTACACCTTC
few	TRBV7-9	.	TRBJ1-1	CASSRGRTTEAFF	TGTGCCAGCAGCCGGGGGAGGACCACTGAAGCTTTCTTT
many	TRBV7-9	.	TRBJ2-5	CASSLLSIRGQETQYF	TGTGCCAGCAGCTTATTATCAATCAGGGGCCAAGAGACCCAGTACTTC
many	TRBV5-1	.	TRBJ2-2	CASSSSTRTNTGELFF	TGCGCCAGCAGCTCGAGCACTAGAACGAACACCGGGGAGCTGTTTTTT
many	TRBV10-1	.	TRBJ1-1	CASAQQVNTEAFF	TGCGCCAGCGCCCAGCAAGTGAACACTGAAGCTTTCTTT
many	TRBV4-1	TRBD1	TRBJ2-4	CASSQDPWTGKVYHYKNIQYF	TGCGCCAGCAGCCAAGACCCTTGGACAGGGAAGGTTTACCATTACAAAAACATTCAGTACTTC
.	TRBV7-9	.	TRBJ2-1	CASSLVGYIGNYNEQFF	TGTGCCAGCAGCTTAGTGGGGTATATAGGGAACTACAATGAGCAGTTCTTC
many	TRBV12-5	TRBD1	TRBJ1-1	CASGFGTGITEAFF	TGTGCTAGTGGTTTTGGGACAGGGATCACTGAAGCTTTCTTT